Reported below is one TCR beta chain. The antigen is unknown. Amplification used 60 Vbeta primers and 13 Jbeta primers. Sequencing used immunoSEQ multiplex PCR; TCRdb keeps in-frame clones, though not all of them. The sample shows some 140,000 clones, 73% of them seen only once. The data were obtained in a study of cytomegalovirus exposure and HLA in healthy donors. General study points: A previous analysis found most TCR beta V segments productive roughly 90% or roughly 30% of the time. Roughly uniform depth of sequencing across donors was assumed in presence/absence analyses.

The germline gives CDR1 SEHNR, CDR2 FQNEAQ (reference sequence). The CDR3 is 14 amino acids. Deletions cut 7 bases from V and 0 bases from J, with 10 bases between. The rearrangement joins TRBV7-9 to TRBJ1-3, with D unresolved. Specimen: PBMCs. This TCR was recovered from a woman aged 40 to 50 in good health and CMV-seronegative. The CDR3: CASTTSNSGNTIYF. The CDR3 nucleotides are TGTGCCAGCACTACGAGTAACTCTGGAAACACCATATATTTT.